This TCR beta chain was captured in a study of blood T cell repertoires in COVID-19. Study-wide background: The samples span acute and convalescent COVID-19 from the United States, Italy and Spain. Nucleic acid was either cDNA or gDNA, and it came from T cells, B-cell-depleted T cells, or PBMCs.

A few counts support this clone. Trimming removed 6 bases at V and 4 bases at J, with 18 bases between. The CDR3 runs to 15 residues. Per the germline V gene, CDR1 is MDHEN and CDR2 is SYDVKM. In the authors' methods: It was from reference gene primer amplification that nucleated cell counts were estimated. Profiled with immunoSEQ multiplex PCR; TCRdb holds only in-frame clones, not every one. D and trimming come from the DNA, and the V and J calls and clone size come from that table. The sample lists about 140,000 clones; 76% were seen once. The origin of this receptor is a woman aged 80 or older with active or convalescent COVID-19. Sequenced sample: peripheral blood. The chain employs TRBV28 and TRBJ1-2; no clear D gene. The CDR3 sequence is CASRLPLGSGYGYTF. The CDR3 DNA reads TGTGCCAGCAGGCTCCCCCTTGGGAGTGGCTATGGCTACACCTTC.